The clone carrying this T cell receptor (beta chain) was counted ten times or more. As yet, its antigen is unknown. Trimming left V 5 bases short and J 10 bases short, with 11 bases between. The CDR3 has 11 residues. CDR1 and CDR2 (germline): SGHAT, FQNNGV. This sample is drawn from a study of regulatory T cells in long-lasting Graves disease. Points from the study as a whole: The study found TRBV28, TRBJ1-2 and TRBJ2-5 favored in persistent disease. Peripheral blood was the sole material, not thyroid tissue.

Specified time point: newly diagnosed GD, antithyroid drugs for less than 3 months. The TCR library used RNA extracted from PBMCs. Graves' disease diagnosis followed American Thyroid Association guidelines. EDTA tubes received about 9.6 milliliters of drawn peripheral blood. Arm-PCR of CDR3 regions and iRepertoire HTBI primers were the basis on which TCR beta libraries were built. TCRdb reprocessed the multiplex PCR reads via MiXCR and lists one record per CDR3 protein. The sample has around 330,000 distinct CDR3 sequences, about a sixth seen once. The V call is TRBV11-2, the J call TRBJ1-1; unclear D gene. Sequenced material: peripheral blood mononuclear cells (PBMCs), taken at new diagnosis, from a patient treated with antithyroid drugs. This clonotype was sampled from a female donor with Graves disease. CDR3 loop: CASSPGRVAFF. The CDR3 DNA is TGTGCCAGCAGCCCCGGTAGGGTAGCTTTCTTT.